This TCR beta chain was found in a study of OX40 agonist ivuxolimab in advanced cancers. Looking at the study overall: Anti-PD-1, anti-PD-L1 or anti-CTLA-4 therapy given earlier was allowed, and around 40% had some. Of the patients, three showed partial responses, one with hepatocellular carcinoma and two with cutaneous melanoma.

The repertoire was sequenced with immunoSEQ multiplex PCR; TCRdb's copy has only in-frame clones and lacks some. This repertoire shows roughly 68,000 clones, about 83% found once; its top ten account for roughly 1.4%. Germline values: CDR1 SGHRS, CDR2 YFSETQ. The CDR3 has 16 amino acids. V was shortened by 4 bases and J by 3 bases, with 17 bases between the two germline ends. Sequencing used CD4+ or CD8+ T cells sorted from blood, obtained in a trial of the OX40 agonist ivuxolimab. The sequence was collected from an adult with an advanced solid tumor such as melanoma, head and neck, liver or kidney cancer. This chain joins TRBV5-1 and TRBJ2-4; D uncertain. The CDR3 spells CASSPPSQQFKNIQYF. The CDR3 DNA reads TGCGCCAGCAGCCCACCCTCGCAGCAGTTCAAAAACATTCAGTACTTC. Full variable domain (remainder filled in from reference TRBV5-1 and TRBJ2-4): KAGVTQTPRYLIKTRGQQVTLSCSPISGHRSVSWYQQTPGQGLQFLFEYFSETQRNKGNFPGRFSGRQFSNSRSEMNVSTLELGDSALYLCASSPPSQQFKNIQYFGAGTRLSVL.